The clone carrying this TCR beta chain was found once. Its antigen is currently unknown. Both 60 Vbeta primers and 13 Jbeta primers went into the PCR. Assay: immunoSEQ multiplex PCR; the TCRdb copy retains only in-frame clones and omits some. The sample shows 60,000 or so clones, about 89% of them seen only once. Germline CDR1 and CDR2: MDHEN and SYDVKM. Between the trimmed V and J ends, which lost 7 bases and 5 bases, there was a span of 12 bases. The CDR3 loop spans 14 amino acids. The sample comes from a study of cytomegalovirus exposure and HLA in healthy donors. General study findings and limits: V- and J-gene trimming of TCR beta was linked (in a later analysis) to a missense DCLRE1C variant.

The sequence derives from a man between 25 and 39 years old in good health and CMV-seropositive. The chain couples TRBV28 to TRBJ1-6; perhaps TRBD1 as D (5 bases). The sequencing input was PBMCs. The CDR3 loop reads CASITGGDNSPLHF. In DNA, the CDR3 is TGTGCCAGCATCACGGGAGGGGATAATTCACCCCTCCACTTT.